This T cell receptor (beta chain) stems from a study of Ad26.COV2.S vaccination and SARS-CoV-2 variants. Study in general: The COV1001 Ad26.COV2.S trial arm included the donor. Recipients of Ad26.COV2.S got it intramuscularly, once or twice 56 days apart. Study-wide points: It was found that vaccine and placebo recipients had similar non-spike TCR breadth. From the TCR breadth and depth analyses, total T cell responses may have been underestimated.

Described treatment: 19 received Ad26.COV2.S at low or high dose, single or two shots; 5 received placebo; per-sample allocation not given. All samples were drawn on day 63, counting from the first vaccine or placebo injection. Here immunoSEQ multiplex PCR was the method, and the copy in TCRdb shows in-frame clones only, minus some. The sample has just over 350,000 clones, roughly 84% seen once; the top ten hold 3% to 4%. Trimming removed 0 bases at V and 4 bases at J, with 14 bases between. The CDR3 covers 15 residues. Germline lookup yields CDR1 SGDLS and CDR2 YYNGEE. As to this clone: Its antigen is unidentified.

The chain uses TRBV9 and TRBJ2-7; a possible D gene is TRBD1 (5 bases). The sequence was obtained from a person aged 18-65 years who received the Ad26.COV2.S COVID-19 vaccine or a placebo. The specimen was peripheral blood, collected in a trial of Ad26.COV2.S vaccine versus placebo. The CDR3 reads CASSVEGSAGYEQYF. CDR3 in DNA: TGTGCCAGCAGCGTAGAGGGGTCTGCAGGATACGAGCAGTACTTC.